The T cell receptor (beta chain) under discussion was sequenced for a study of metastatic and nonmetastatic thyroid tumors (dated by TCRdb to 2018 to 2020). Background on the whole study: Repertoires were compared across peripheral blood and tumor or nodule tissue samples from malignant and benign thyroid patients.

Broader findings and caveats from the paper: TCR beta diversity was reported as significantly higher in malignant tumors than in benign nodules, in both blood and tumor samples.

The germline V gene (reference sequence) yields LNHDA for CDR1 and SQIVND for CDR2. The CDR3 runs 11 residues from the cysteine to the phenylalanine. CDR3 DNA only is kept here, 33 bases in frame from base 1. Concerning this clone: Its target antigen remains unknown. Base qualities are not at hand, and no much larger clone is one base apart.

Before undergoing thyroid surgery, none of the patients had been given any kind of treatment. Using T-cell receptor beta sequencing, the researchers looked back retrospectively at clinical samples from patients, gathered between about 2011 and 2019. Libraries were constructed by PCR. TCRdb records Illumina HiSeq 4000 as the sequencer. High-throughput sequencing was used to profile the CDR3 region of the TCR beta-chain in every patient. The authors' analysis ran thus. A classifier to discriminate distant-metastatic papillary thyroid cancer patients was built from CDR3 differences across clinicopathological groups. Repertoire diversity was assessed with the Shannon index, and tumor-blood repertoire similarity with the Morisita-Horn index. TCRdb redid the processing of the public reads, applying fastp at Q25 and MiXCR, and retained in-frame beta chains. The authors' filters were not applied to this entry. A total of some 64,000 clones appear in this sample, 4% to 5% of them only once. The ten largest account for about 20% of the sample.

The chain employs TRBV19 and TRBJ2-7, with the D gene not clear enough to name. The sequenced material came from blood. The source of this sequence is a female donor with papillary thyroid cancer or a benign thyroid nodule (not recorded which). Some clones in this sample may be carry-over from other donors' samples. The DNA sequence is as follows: TGTGCTAAGCCCAGCGTATCCGAGCAGTACTTC. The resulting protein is CAKPSVSEQYF. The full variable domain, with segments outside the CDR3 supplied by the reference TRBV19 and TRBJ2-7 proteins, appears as DGGITQSPKYLFRKEGQNVTLSCEQNLNHDAMYWYRQDPGQGLRLIYYSQIVNDFQKGDIAEGYSVSREKKESFPLTVTSAQKNPTAFYLCAKPSVSEQYFGPGTRLTVT.